This T cell receptor (beta chain) came from a study of control samples from healthy donors and cancer patients. The assay was immunoSEQ multiplex PCR, and TCRdb's table has in-frame clones only and misses some. The table lists over 150,000 clones, 96% of them singletons. Sequencing was done on a sample of blood. The sequence came from a young woman in good health.

The CDR3 is CASSYKGMNTEAFF. The DNA for the CDR3 is TGTGCCAGCAGTTATAAGGGAATGAACACTGAAGCTTTCTTT. The chain recombines TRBV6-6 with TRBJ1-1; D not certain. Germline V gene data show CDR1 as MNHNY and CDR2 as SVGAGI (reference sequence). The ends were cut back, 3 bases at V and 0 bases at J, with 8 bases in the middle. The CDR3 has 14 residues.